Given below is one TCR beta chain in context. At one end the junction does not follow the germline gene, possibly because of a read error. This sample is drawn from a study of blood T cells in healthy people across ages. This CDR3 is built from 18 residues. Germline assignment: CDR1 SGDLS and CDR2 YYNGEE. The use of a sample-barcoded 5' primer and a J-beta primer mix characterized a second PCR of roughly 6 to 12 cycles. TCRdb analysed the 5' RACE reads with MiXCR anew, one entry per CDR3 protein. The sample contains about 1.5 million distinct CDR3 sequences, 42% of which appear only once. The chain recombines TRBV9 with TRBJ2-3; 10 bases align to TRBD1. The TCR sequence derives from a woman between 18 and 29 years old in good health. Sequenced material: blood. The CDR3 is CASSVGDRGVMSTGTQYF. The DNA for the CDR3 is TGTGCCAGCAGCGTTGGGGACAGGGGAGTGATGAGCACAGGTACGCAGTATTTT.